This T cell receptor beta chain is drawn from a study of T cell changes during pregnancy in multiple sclerosis. The CDR3 consists of 14 residues. The ends were cut back, 4 bases at V and 7 bases at J, with 15 bases in the middle. Looked up from germline, CDR1 is SGHNT and CDR2 is YYREEE (reference sequence). This table comes from immunoSEQ multiplex PCR, and its TCRdb copy is limited to in-frame clones, with some not included. The sample records about 38,000 clones, around 90% being singletons. This sequence joins TRBV5-4 and TRBJ2-1; no clear D. The material sequenced was CD4+ T cells from peripheral blood mononuclear cells, taken after pregnancy. This TCR was recovered from a female donor in good health, enrolled as a control in a pregnancy study. The CDR3 region is CASSPSTAKNEQFF. CDR3 coding DNA: TGTGCCAGCAGCCCGTCCACTGCAAAAAATGAGCAGTTCTTC.